What follows describes a single TCR beta chain. The antigen remains unidentified. The CDR3 loop spans 11 amino acids. Trimming pared 8 bases from V and 2 bases from J, leaving 9 bases between. Germline CDR1 GTSNPN, CDR2 SVGIG (reference sequence). Generated by immunoSEQ multiplex PCR, the TCRdb table keeps only in-frame clones and is missing some. The data show under 85,000 clones, with about 88% seen just once and roughly 8% held by the top ten. This entry is derived from a study of OX40 agonist ivuxolimab in advanced cancers. Study background: Prior therapy, whether anti-PD-1, anti-PD-L1 or anti-CTLA-4, was allowed, and approximately 40% had some. Findings and caveats of the study: Clonal expansion by week 6 occurred in CD4+ and CD8+ blood T cells (at 0.1 to 3.0 mg/kg). Expanded peripheral T cell antigen specificity was not determined.

The V call is TRBV30, the J call TRBJ2-5; D not certain. This sequence was found in an adult with an advanced solid tumor such as melanoma, head and neck, liver or kidney cancer. Specimen: CD4+ or CD8+ T cells sorted from blood, collected in a trial of the OX40 agonist ivuxolimab. The CDR3 loop reads CARSSQETQYF. The CDR3 DNA reads as TGTGCCCGCAGCAGTCAAGAGACCCAGTACTTC.